One and the same sample provided the 5 T cell receptor beta chains below, sequenced in a study of T cell repertoires in cytomegalovirus infection. A single record per CDR3 protein comes from TCRdb applying MiXCR to the reads. The data contain a few hundred thousand distinct CDR3 sequences, 30% to 40% of them singletons. These receptors' antigens are unknown. The sequencing used cultured PBMCs, collected from culture after CMV antigen stimulation. The receptors were gathered from a human donor in good health (CMV status not recorded). Some clones in this sample may be carry-over from other donors' samples.

This clonotype was counted a few times. V and J are TRBV12-3 or TRBV12-4 and TRBJ1-1; D may be TRBD1 (6 bases). Trimming took 6 bases from V and 10 from J, leaving 18 bases between them. CDR3 size: 13 residues. CDR3 DNA: TGTGCCAGCAGGCCCGATGGCGGGGGGCGAGCTTTCTTT. This translates into CASRPDGGGRAFF.

This clonotype was observed a few times. The chain joins TRBV12-3 or TRBV12-4 to TRBJ1-4; TRBD1 aligns across 8 bases. Losses at the gene ends were 7 bases for V and 5 bases for J; bases not matched to a gene: 6. The CDR3 totals 14 residues. DNA for the CDR3: TGTGCCAGCACCTCGACAGGGGAGAATGAAAAACTGTTTTTT. This translates into CASTSTGENEKLFF.

The V and J genes are TRBV30 and TRBJ1-6; D call uncertain. This CDR3 contains 15 residues. The V gene's germline CDR1 is GTSNPN and CDR2 SVGIG (reference sequence). The V end lost 0 bases, the J end lost 6 bases, and 12 bases lay between the germline ends. CDR3 nucleotides: TGTGCCTGGAGTGTGGGAACGCCCGTTAATTCACCCCTCCACTTT. This translates into CAWSVGTPVNSPLHF.

The chain joins TRBV7-3 to TRBJ1-2; D not certain. The germline gives CDR1 SGHTA, CDR2 FQGTGA. Trimming stripped 5 bases from V and 8 bases from J, with 21 bases between. The CDR3 length is 15 residues. The CDR3 DNA follows: TGTGCCAGCAGCCCCGAAAGGACTCCTCTTATGGGCTACACCTTC. Amino acid sequence: CASSPERTPLMGYTF. The variable domain in full, completed from reference TRBV7-3 and TRBJ1-2, reads GAGVSQTPSNKVTEKGKYVELRCDPISGHTALYWYRQSLGQGPEFLIYFQGTGAADDSGLPNDRFFAVRPEGSVSTLKIQRTERGDSAVYLCASSPERTPLMGYTFGSGTRLTVV.

This clonotype has more than one count but fewer than ten. This chain joins TRBV7-2 and TRBJ2-1; possible D gene TRBD1, 6 bases. The germline V and J ends were trimmed by 5 bases and 7 bases, with 12 bases remaining between them. This CDR3 has 13 residues. Germline V gene data show CDR1 as SGHTA and CDR2 as FQGNSA. In nucleotides, the CDR3 is TGTGCCAGCAGCATCGACAGGACAAATGAGCAGTTCTTC. This codes for CASSIDRTNEQFF.